The rows below give T cell receptor beta chains drawn from one sample of a study of shared clonotypes between healthy human individuals. Clones were read by immunoSEQ multiplex PCR, and TCRdb kept only the in-frame ones, dropping some. The data contain 470,000 or so clones, approximately 78% of them singletons. Input material: PBMCs. These receptors came from a middle-aged woman in good health. Some clones in this sample may be carry-over from other donors' samples. Each CDR3 is given with its conserved first and last residue. Each record gives: D gene, V gene, clone size, J gene, CDR3 DNA, CDR3 protein. D genes are given only for firm matches. A clone size is listed for some rows: how often the clone was seen (once, few, many), or a class if it is expanded.

>.|TRBV7-2|.|TRBJ1-1
TGTGCCAGCAGCTCAGCGGCTGGTTCGGGGGGTTGGACTGAAGCTTTCTTT
CASSSAAGSGGWTEAFF
>TRBD2|TRBV9|.|TRBJ2-2
TGTGCCAGCAGCGTAGAGCCGGGAGGTAACACCGGGGAGCTGTTTTTT
CASSVEPGGNTGELFF
>.|TRBV28|.|TRBJ2-7
TGTGCCAGCAGTTTGCAAGCGTCCTACGAGCAGTACTTC
CASSLQASYEQYF
>TRBD2|TRBV29-1|.|TRBJ2-2
TGCAGCGTCGGACTAGCGGGAGGAGGGGAGCTGTTTTTT
CSVGLAGGGELFF
>.|TRBV5-4|few|TRBJ2-3
TGTGCCAGCAGCTCAAGCGGTAGCACAGATACGCAGTATTTT
CASSSSGSTDTQYF
>TRBD1|TRBV2|few|TRBJ1-1
TGTGCCAGCAGTGAACAAGGACAGGGGGCCGAAGCTTTCTTT
CASSEQGQGAEAFF
>.|TRBV18|.|TRBJ2-5
TGTGCCAGCTCACCTTTGATGGAGACCCAGTACTTC
CASSPLMETQYF
>.|TRBV29-1|few|TRBJ1-2
TGCAGCGAACAAACCCAGGGAGATGGCTACACCTTC
CSEQTQGDGYTF
>TRBD2|TRBV19|.|TRBJ2-1
TGTGCCAGTAGTCAGGGACTAGCGGAGTACAATGAGCAGTTCTTC
CASSQGLAEYNEQFF
>.|TRBV2|.|TRBJ1-1
TGTGCCAGTTCGGGGGGGACTTTGAACACTGAAGCTTTCTTT
CASSGGTLNTEAFF
>TRBD2|TRBV9|.|TRBJ2-1
TGTGCCAGGACCGTGGCGGGAGGGTGTTTCAATGAGCAGTTCTTC
CARTVAGGCFNEQFF
>TRBD2|TRBV5-6|.|TRBJ2-1
TGTGCCAGCAGCGACTCGACTAGCGGGAAAAGGGGTGGTGAGCAGTTCTTC
CASSDSTSGKRGGEQFF
>.|TRBV6-4|.|TRBJ1-2
TGTGCCAGCAGTGACTCGGGCAGGCCGAACTATGGCTACACCTTC
CASSDSGRPNYGYTF
>.|TRBV2|.|TRBJ1-2
TGTGCCAGCAGAGAGACCAGGGGTCTGAACTATGGCTACACCTTC
CASRETRGLNYGYTF
>.|TRBV6-4|many|TRBJ1-1
TGTGCCAGCAGTGCCCCTCGGGGGCCCCCTGAAGCTTTCTTT
CASSAPRGPPEAFF
>.|TRBV5-1|.|TRBJ2-1
TGCGCCAGCAGCGTGGTGAATGAGCAGTTCTTC
CASSVVNEQFF
>TRBD1|TRBV15|.|TRBJ1-2
TGTGCCACCAGCATCCAGGCGTGGGGACAGGGAGGGGCTTCTAACTATGGCTACACCTTC
CATSIQAWGQGGASNYGYTF
>TRBD2|TRBV18|.|TRBJ2-3
TGTGCCAGCTCCAGGACTAGCGCGGGCACAGATACGCAGTATTTT
CASSRTSAGTDTQYF
>.|TRBV2|.|TRBJ2-5
TGTGCCAGCAGTGTTAGCCCGGGTACCCAGTACTTC
CASSVSPGTQYF
>.|TRBV4-3|few|TRBJ2-1
TGCGCCAGCAGCCAAGTGGGCGGAACTCCTACCCATGAGCAGTTCTTC
CASSQVGGTPTHEQFF
>TRBD2|TRBV27|.|TRBJ2-1
TGTGCCAGCAGTTTTGAGTATCGGACTAGCGGTTACAATGAGCAGTTCTTC
CASSFEYRTSGYNEQFF
>.|TRBV19|.|TRBJ1-2
TGTGCCAGCCGGGGGGCAGGGCGCGACAACTATGGCTACACCTTC
CASRGAGRDNYGYTF
>.|TRBV19|.|TRBJ1-4
TGTGCCAGTAGTATTATGTACGAAAAACTGTTTTTT
CASSIMYEKLFF
>.|TRBV4-1|.|TRBJ1-1
TGCGCCAGCAGCAAAGGCGGTCAGGAAGCTTTCTTT
CASSKGGQEAFF
>TRBD2|TRBV9|.|TRBJ2-1
TGTGCCAGCAGCGTAGGGAACCCCCGGTTAACTAGCGGGAGCCGGTTCCCCAACAATGAGCAGTTCTTC
CASSVGNPRLTSGSRFPNNEQFF
>TRBD1|TRBV6-5|.|TRBJ2-7
TGTGCCACTAGACAGGGCTCAAGAGAGCAGTACTTC
CATRQGSREQYF
>TRBD2|TRBV7-2|.|TRBJ2-7
TGTGCCAGCAGCTTACAGACTAGCGACTACGAGCAGTACTTC
CASSLQTSDYEQYF
>.|TRBV11-1|.|TRBJ2-4
TGTGCCAGCAGCTTCAATTTTTGGGGTGAAAACATTCAGTACTTC
CASSFNFWGENIQYF
>.|TRBV23-1|once|TRBJ2-3
TGCGCCACCGTATTAGGGGATACGCAGTATTTT
CATVLGDTQYF
>.|TRBV5-6|.|TRBJ1-1
TGTGCCAGCAGCAGGAGGGGATGGGACGGCACTGAAGCTTTCTTT
CASSRRGWDGTEAFF
>.|TRBV29-1|.|TRBJ2-3
TGCAGCGTTGAAGGCTTCCCTGCGGGAAGCACAGATACGCAGTATTTT
CSVEGFPAGSTDTQYF
>TRBD1|TRBV5-4|once|TRBJ1-1
TGTGCCAGCAGCTTCTCGGACAGGGGTTCCACTGAAGCTTTCTTT
CASSFSDRGSTEAFF
>TRBD2|TRBV10-1|.|TRBJ2-5
TGCGCCAGCAGTGAGTCAGGGGCGGGAGGGGAGACCCAGTACTTC
CASSESGAGGETQYF
>.|TRBV6-7|.|TRBJ2-3
TGTGCCAGCAGTCACTTCACGACAGATACGCAGTATTTT
CASSHFTTDTQYF
>.|TRBV20-1|many|TRBJ2-5
TGCAGTGCTAGAGTCGGAGGTCATCGGTACTTC
CSARVGGHRYF
>.|TRBV28|.|TRBJ1-1
TGTGCCAGCAGTTTAGAGCCCCGGCCACCGGGTCAGGCTTTCTTT
CASSLEPRPPGQAFF
>.|TRBV9|.|TRBJ2-3
TGTGCCAGCAGCGCCTCCGGCACAGATACGCAGTATTTT
CASSASGTDTQYF
>.|TRBV7-9|.|TRBJ2-7
TGTGCCAGCAGCTTGCTCGGGACCGAACCGGAGGTCTTC
CASSLLGTEPEVF
>.|TRBV7-9|many|TRBJ1-5
TGTGCCAGCAGCCGGACTGATCAGCCCCAGCATTTT
CASSRTDQPQHF
>TRBD2|TRBV5-1|.|TRBJ2-1
TGCGCCAGCAGCTTAGGACTAGCGTCCTACAATGAGCAGTTCTTC
CASSLGLASYNEQFF
>TRBD2|TRBV5-1|.|TRBJ2-3
TGCGCCAGCAGCTTGGCCAGGGGTCTAGCGGGATATATATCAGATACGCAGTATTTT
CASSLARGLAGYISDTQYF
>.|TRBV7-2|.|TRBJ1-1
TGTGCCAGCAGCTCACGGACGGTTAACACTGAAGCTTTCTTT
CASSSRTVNTEAFF
>.|TRBV15|few|TRBJ2-1
TGTGCCACCAGCAGAGATCCGAGACTGGGCAGTGAGCAGTTCTTC
CATSRDPRLGSEQFF
>.|TRBV28|.|TRBJ1-1
TGTGTCAGCAGTTGGGTGACAGGAGCGAACACTGAAGCTTTCTTT
CVSSWVTGANTEAFF
>.|TRBV19|.|TRBJ2-2
TGTGCCAGTAGTCCCGTTTGGTCTGGGGGTATGTTTTTT
CASSPVWSGGMFF
>.|TRBV7-9|.|TRBJ2-7
TGTGCCAGCAGCTTAGGTTGGGGTCCCACGTCCTACGAGCAGTACTTC
CASSLGWGPTSYEQYF
>.|TRBV5-1|few|TRBJ1-2
TGCGCCAGCAGCCCTAGAGGGGGTAACTATGGCTACACCTTC
CASSPRGGNYGYTF
>.|TRBV30|.|TRBJ2-5
TGTGCCTGGAGAAAAAGGTTGAGGGTTGGAGAGACCCAGTACTTC
CAWRKRLRVGETQYF
>.|TRBV4-1|.|TRBJ2-1
TGCGCCAGCAGCCAAGGAGGACCCGGGACTGGGAGCTTTGGGGCATACAATGAGCAGTTCTTC
CASSQGGPGTGSFGAYNEQFF
>TRBD1|TRBV5-1|few|TRBJ1-4
TGCGCCAGCAGCTTGGGGGACAGGGATGAAAAACTGTTTTTT
CASSLGDRDEKLFF
>.|TRBV12-1|.|TRBJ2-2
TGTGCCAGCGTCCTAATAGCGGAGCTGAACACCGGGGAGCTGTTTTTT
CASVLIAELNTGELFF
>.|TRBV29-1|.|TRBJ2-7
TGCAGCGTTGGGGGACAAGGGAGCTACGAGCAGTACTTC
CSVGGQGSYEQYF
>.|TRBV25-1|.|TRBJ1-3
TGTGCCAGCACTAAAACAGAAGGCTCTGGAAACACCATATATTTT
CASTKTEGSGNTIYF
>TRBD2|TRBV6-5|.|TRBJ2-4
TGTGCCAGCAGTTACCAGGCTAGCGGATCAAACATTCAGTACTTC
CASSYQASGSNIQYF
>TRBD1|TRBV27|once|TRBJ1-1
TGTGCCAGCAGTTGGACAGGGGGGAACACTGAAGCTTTCTTT
CASSWTGGNTEAFF